The next 26 T cell receptor beta chains were all read from a single sample in a study of early stage breast cancer tumors. Profiled with immunoSEQ multiplex PCR; TCRdb holds only in-frame clones, not every one. The sample holds more than 65,000 clones, about 85% seen once. Sequenced: blood. These receptors were taken from a middle-aged person with breast cancer.

The genes are TRBV21-1 and TRBJ2-7. TRBV21-1 has pseudogene status. This CDR3 is built from 9 residues. Written as DNA, the CDR3 is TGTGCCAGAGGTCGCGAGCAGTACTTC. It translates to CARGREQYF.

This sequence joins TRBV19 and TRBJ1-2, with TRBD1 identical over 7 bases. CDR1 LNHDA and CDR2 SQIVND come from the germline V gene (reference sequence). The length of the CDR3 is 14 residues. J was trimmed by 3 bases and V by 4 bases; bases with no gene match: 5. CDR3 DNA sequence: TGTGCCAGTAGTACCCAGGACAGGTACTATGGCTACACCTTC. Translated: CASSTQDRYYGYTF.

V is TRBV15 and J is TRBJ2-7; a weak D match, TRBD1 (6 bases). Germline loops: CDR1 LNHNV, CDR2 YYDKDF (reference sequence). The CDR3 runs 15 residues. Trimming pared 3 bases from V and 5 bases from J, leaving 17 bases between. CDR3: CATSRKKQGRNEQYF. CDR3 bases: TGTGCCACCAGCAGGAAAAAACAGGGAAGAAACGAGCAGTACTTC. Combining the CDR3 with reference TRBV15 and TRBJ2-7 gives the whole variable domain DAMVIQNPRYQVTQFGKPVTLSCSQTLNHNVMYWYQQKSSQAPKLLFHYYDKDFNNEADTPDNFQSRRPNTSFCFLDIRSPGLGDTAMYLCATSRKKQGRNEQYFGPGTRLTVT.

This clone was seen a few times. The chain links TRBV5-1 to TRBJ1-3, with 7 positions matching TRBD1. Looked up from germline, CDR1 is SGHRS and CDR2 is YFSETQ. The CDR3 contains 15 residues. V lost 3 bases, J lost 7 bases, and 10 bases stayed unmatched. For the CDR3, the DNA is TGCGCCAGCAGCTCGGGAGACAGGGCCTGGAACACCATATATTTT. This encodes CASSSGDRAWNTIYF.

The table lists this clone with a count of one. CDR3 loop: CSVEDQGDYGYTF. The DNA of the CDR3 is TGCAGCGTTGAAGATCAGGGGGACTATGGCTACACCTTC. The chain uses TRBV29-1 and TRBJ1-2, with TRBD1 identical over 7 bases. The trim removed 0 bases at V and 3 bases at J, leaving 1 base unmatched. CDR3 size: 13 residues. Looked up from germline, CDR1 is SQVTM and CDR2 is ANQGSEA.

The rearrangement joins TRBV11-3 to TRBJ1-2; the D gene is possibly TRBD1 (5 bases). Germline CDR1 and CDR2: SGHNT and YENEEA. The CDR3 contains 17 residues. The germline V and J ends were trimmed by 0 bases and 1 base, with 15 bases remaining between them. The DNA for the CDR3 is TGTGCCAGCAGCTTAGAAAGGTCCGGGGCCCATAACTATGGCTACACCTTC. This gives the protein CASSLERSGAHNYGYTF.

The J gene is TRBJ2-4, the V gene TRBV19, with a tentative D call TRBD1 (5 bases). V was trimmed by 3 bases and J by 1 base, leaving 7 bases between them. Per germline, CDR1 LNHDA and CDR2 SQIVND (reference sequence). CDR3 length: 14 amino acids. CDR3 DNA sequence: TGTGCCAGTAGTATCAGGGATGCCAAAAACATTCAGTACTTC. Its protein is CASSIRDAKNIQYF. Full variable domain (rest looked up from reference TRBV19 and TRBJ2-4): DGGITQSPKYLFRKEGQNVTLSCEQNLNHDAMYWYRQDPGQGLRLIYYSQIVNDFQKGDIAEGYSVSREKKESFPLTVTSAQKNPTAFYLCASSIRDAKNIQYFGAGTRLSVL.

The chain carries TRBV2 and TRBJ1-2, with no clear D. Germline V lookup: CDR1 SNHLY, CDR2 FYNNEI. The CDR3 length is 12 residues. Trimming cost V 7 bases and J 4 bases, with 10 bases left between them. CDR3 protein: CASTYGSYGYTF. CDR3 bases: TGTGCCAGCACCTACGGCAGCTATGGCTACACCTTC.

A few counts support this clone. The chain's CDR3 is CAISSGTGSYEQYF. CDR3 in DNA: TGTGCCATCAGTTCCGGGACAGGGTCCTACGAGCAGTACTTC. This chain joins TRBV10-3 and TRBJ2-7; 9 nucleotides align to TRBD1. J gave up 1 base and V 5 bases, and 3 bases lay outside the gene matches. Per the germline V gene, CDR1 is ENHRY and CDR2 is SYGVKD. The CDR3 loop spans 14 amino acids.

The genes are TRBV5-1 and TRBJ2-2; D gene uncertain. The germline V and J ends were trimmed by 2 bases and 7 bases, with 18 bases remaining between them. CDR1 and CDR2 (germline): SGHRS, YFSETQ. The CDR3 has 16 amino acids. CDR3 in amino acids: CASSFMATADIGELFF. The CDR3 DNA reads as TGCGCCAGCAGCTTTATGGCTACTGCTGACATCGGGGAGCTGTTTTTT.

V usage is TRBV5-1 and J usage is TRBJ2-7, with 7 positions matching TRBD1. In germline, CDR1 is SGHRS, CDR2 YFSETQ. The V and J ends lost 2 bases and 3 bases, in that order; junction bases with no gene match: 8. This CDR3 contains 15 residues. CDR3 sequence reads: CASSLLQNRGYEQYF. DNA for the CDR3: TGCGCCAGCAGCTTACTTCAAAACAGGGGCTACGAGCAGTACTTC.

The table lists this clone with a count of one. The J gene is TRBJ1-1, the V gene TRBV5-4; a weak D match, TRBD1 (5 bases). This CDR3 has 14 amino acids. Germline assignment: CDR1 SGHNT and CDR2 YYREEE (reference sequence). Trimming cost V 5 bases and J 3 bases, with 14 bases left between them. The CDR3 sequence is CASRRGLAYTEAFF. The CDR3 DNA reads TGTGCCAGCAGGAGGGGCCTGGCGTACACTGAAGCTTTCTTT.

The chain uses TRBV6-6 and TRBJ1-3; D gene ambiguous. The CDR3 covers 16 residues. Germline values: CDR1 MNHNY, CDR2 SVGAGI (reference sequence). With 4 bases removed from V and 8 bases from J, the gap between germline ends came to 21 bases. The CDR3 DNA is TGTGCCAGCAGTTTTTTAAGGGAGTACTTCGGAGACACCATATATTTT. This translates into CASSFLREYFGDTIYF.

This clone was counted only a few times. The chain links TRBV5-6 to TRBJ1-1, with TRBD1 matching over 8 bases. After removal of 4 bases from V and 5 bases from J, the junction contained 16 bases not matched to a gene. The CDR3 is 17 residues long. Looked up from germline, CDR1 is SGHDT and CDR2 is YYEEEE. CDR3 protein: CASSGFLDNRGETEAFF. The CDR3 coding sequence is TGTGCCAGCAGCGGATTTCTTGACAACAGGGGGGAGACTGAAGCTTTCTTT.

This chain joins TRBV28 and TRBJ1-1, with 8 bases lining up with TRBD1. This CDR3 is 15 amino acids long. From germline, CDR1 is MDHEN and CDR2 SYDVKM. With 7 bases clipped from V and 1 base from J, the junction kept 8 bases outside the gene matches. CDR3 in DNA: TGTGCCAGCACGGTGGACAGGGTGGAGAACACTGAAGCTTTCTTT. Its translation: CASTVDRVENTEAFF.

The chain is built from TRBV10-3 and TRBJ2-3; 7 bases map to TRBD2. Trimming removed 1 base from V and 5 bases from J; junction bases left unmatched: 9. The CDR3 is 16 amino acids. From germline, CDR1 is ENHRY and CDR2 SYGVKD. The CDR3 nucleotides are TGTGCCATCAGTGAGTGGGTGGGAGGGCCTCAAGATACGCAGTATTTT. Amino acid sequence: CAISEWVGGPQDTQYF.

The chain joins TRBV7-2 to TRBJ2-1; the match to TRBD2 covers 11 bases. The V segment lost 5 bases and the J segment 4 bases; nucleotides outside the gene matches: 4. The CDR3 consists of 15 residues. Germline CDR1 is SGHTA and CDR2 is FQGNSA. The DNA of the CDR3 is TGTGCCAGCAGCCAGGGACTAGCGGTTTACAATGAGCAGTTCTTC. It translates to CASSQGLAVYNEQFF.

The sample holds a few counts of this clone. The chain uses TRBV10-2 and TRBJ1-2; D is undetermined. The CDR3 has 13 residues. V was trimmed by 2 bases and J by 0 bases, leaving 4 bases between them. CDR1 WSHSY and CDR2 SAAADI come from the germline V gene. CDR3 region: CASSEPANYGYTF. The CDR3 DNA reads TGCGCCAGCAGTGAGCCAGCTAACTATGGCTACACCTTC.

The CDR3: CASSPDRVNGYTF. CDR3 nucleotide sequence: TGTGCCAGCTCACCGGACAGGGTCAATGGCTACACCTTC. The V call is TRBV18, the J call TRBJ1-2, with 8 bases that match TRBD1. V shed 3 bases, J shed 6 bases, and the junction held 3 bases outside the gene matches. Germline assignment: CDR1 KGHSH and CDR2 LQKENI. There are 13 residues in the CDR3.

The chain has TRBV4-1 and TRBJ2-1; a possible D gene is TRBD1 (9 bases). CDR1 is MGHRA, CDR2 YSYEKL, per germline. This CDR3 is built from 16 residues. Trimming removed 2 bases from V and 7 bases from J, with 18 bases in between. CDR3 in amino acids: CASSQPGGTGRNEQFF. The CDR3 nucleotides are TGCGCCAGCAGCCAACCGGGGGGGACAGGGCGGAATGAGCAGTTCTTC.

V usage is TRBV27 and J usage is TRBJ2-2; 7 positions match TRBD2. V lost 5 bases and J lost 5; bases outside the gene matches: 5. Germline V gene sequence: CDR1 MNHEY, CDR2 SMNVEV (reference sequence). There are 14 residues in the CDR3. The CDR3 sequence: CASSKVGGTGELFF. The CDR3, as DNA: TGTGCCAGCAGTAAAGTGGGGGGGACCGGGGAGCTGTTTTTT.

This clone was recorded once. Sequence at one end of the junction differs from germline and may be a read error. The V and J genes are TRBV7-7 and TRBJ2-5, with D perhaps matching TRBD1 or TRBD2 (5 bases each). Germline assignment: CDR1 SSHAT and CDR2 FNYEAQ (reference sequence). The CDR3 sequence is 17 residues long. The DNA of the CDR3 is TGTGCTAGCAGCTTGGGGCTGGACTGGTGGAGCACAGAGACCCAGTACTTC. This translates into CASSLGLDWWSTETQYF. The entire variable domain, with the rest obtained from reference TRBV7-7 and TRBJ2-5, is as follows: GAGVSQSPRYKVTKRGQDVTLRCDPISSHATLYWYQQALGQGPEFLTYFNYEAQPDKSGLPSDRFSAERPEGSISTLTIQRTEQRDSAMYRCASSLGLDWWSTETQYFGPGTRLLVL.

The V gene is TRBV28, the J gene TRBJ2-7; 7 positions match TRBD2. The germline V gene encodes CDR1 MDHEN and CDR2 SYDVKM. The CDR3 has 16 residues. V dropped 5 bases and J dropped 6; count of bases not matched to a gene: 16. The CDR3 nucleotides read TGTGCCAGCAGTCTCCCTGGGAGGGGAGAGCGGATCGAGCAGTACTTC. Translation: CASSLPGRGERIEQYF.

The CDR3 spells CASRLAGGDNEQFF. The CDR3 DNA follows: TGTGCCAGTAGGCTAGCGGGAGGAGACAATGAGCAGTTCTTC. This chain uses TRBV19 with TRBJ2-1, with 11 bases that match TRBD2. Per germline, CDR1 LNHDA and CDR2 SQIVND (reference sequence). V dropped 6 bases and J dropped 5; count of bases not matched to a gene: 3. The CDR3 consists of 14 residues.

V gene TRBV30 combines with J gene TRBJ2-6, with 8 bases fitting TRBD1. J gave up 0 bases and V 4 bases, and 14 bases lay outside the gene matches. Germline loops: CDR1 GTSNPN, CDR2 SVGIG (reference sequence). The CDR3 is made up of 19 amino acids. The CDR3 is CAWTTPPGQASSGANVLTF. In DNA form, the CDR3 reads TGTGCCTGGACCACGCCGCCGGGACAGGCCAGCTCTGGGGCCAACGTCCTGACTTTC.

The chain uses TRBV13 and TRBJ2-2; TRBD2 aligns across 13 bases. Germline CDR1 and CDR2: PRHDT and FYEKMQ (reference sequence). This CDR3 has 16 residues. J gave up 8 bases and V 6 bases, and 9 bases lay outside the gene matches. The CDR3 spells CASSRPGTSGKGELFF. CDR3 DNA: TGTGCCAGCAGTCGACCTGGGACTAGCGGGAAAGGGGAGCTGTTTTTT.